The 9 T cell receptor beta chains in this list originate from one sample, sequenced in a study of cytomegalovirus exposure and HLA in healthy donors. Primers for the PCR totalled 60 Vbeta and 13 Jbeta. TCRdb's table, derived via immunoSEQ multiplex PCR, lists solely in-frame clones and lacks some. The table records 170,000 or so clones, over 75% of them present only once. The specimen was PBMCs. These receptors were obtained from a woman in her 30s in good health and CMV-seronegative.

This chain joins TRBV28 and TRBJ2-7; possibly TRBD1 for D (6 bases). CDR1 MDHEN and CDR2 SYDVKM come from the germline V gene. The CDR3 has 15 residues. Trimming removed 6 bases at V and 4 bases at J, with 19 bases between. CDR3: CASRLLGQSGYEQYF. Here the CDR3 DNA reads TGTGCCAGCAGACTTCTAGGACAGTCGGGATACGAGCAGTACTTC. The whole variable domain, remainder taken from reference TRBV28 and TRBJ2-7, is DVKVTQSSRYLVKRTGEKVFLECVQDMDHENMFWYRQDPGLGLRLIYFSYDVKMKEKGDIPEGYSVSREKKERFSLILESASTNQTSMYLCASRLLGQSGYEQYFGPGTRLTVT.

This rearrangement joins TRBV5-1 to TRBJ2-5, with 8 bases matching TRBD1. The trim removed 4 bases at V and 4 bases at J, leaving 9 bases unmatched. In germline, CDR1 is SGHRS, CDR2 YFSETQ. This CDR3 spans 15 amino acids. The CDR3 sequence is CASSPDRGRGETQYF. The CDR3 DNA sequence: TGCGCCAGCAGCCCAGACAGGGGTAGGGGAGAGACCCAGTACTTC.

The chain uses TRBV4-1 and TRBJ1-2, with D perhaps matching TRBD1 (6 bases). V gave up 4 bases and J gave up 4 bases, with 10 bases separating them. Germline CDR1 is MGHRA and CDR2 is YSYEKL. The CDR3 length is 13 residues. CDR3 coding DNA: TGCGCCAGCAGCCTTGGGACAATCTATGGCTACACCTTC. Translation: CASSLGTIYGYTF.

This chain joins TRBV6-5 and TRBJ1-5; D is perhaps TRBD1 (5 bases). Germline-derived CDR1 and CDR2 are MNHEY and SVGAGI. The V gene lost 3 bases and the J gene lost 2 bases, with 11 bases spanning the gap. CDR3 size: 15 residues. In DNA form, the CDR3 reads TGTGCCAGCAGTTATTCATTAGGGGGCAATCAGCCCCAGCATTTT. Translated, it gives CASSYSLGGNQPQHF.

CDR3 nucleotide sequence: TGTGCCAGTACCCCCGGTTTCCAGGGGACTCAGCCCCAGCATTTT. Residues: CASTPGFQGTQPQHF. The rearrangement uses TRBV19 and TRBJ1-5; tentative D call: TRBD1 (6 bases). Germline values: CDR1 LNHDA, CDR2 SQIVND (reference sequence). Trimming stripped 7 bases from V and 6 bases from J, with 19 bases between. This CDR3 contains 15 residues.

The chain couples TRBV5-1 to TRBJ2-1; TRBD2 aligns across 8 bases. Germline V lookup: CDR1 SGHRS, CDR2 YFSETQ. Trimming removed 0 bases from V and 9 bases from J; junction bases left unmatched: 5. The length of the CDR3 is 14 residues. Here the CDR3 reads CASSLEGGRFEQFF. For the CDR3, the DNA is TGCGCCAGCAGCTTGGAGGGCGGGAGGTTTGAGCAGTTCTTC.

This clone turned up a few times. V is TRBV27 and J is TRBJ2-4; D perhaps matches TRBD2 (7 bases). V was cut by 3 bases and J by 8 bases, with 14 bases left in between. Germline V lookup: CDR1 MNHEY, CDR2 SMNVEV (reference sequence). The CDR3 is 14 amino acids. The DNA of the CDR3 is TGTGCCAGCAGTTTTGGCAGGGAGGGGGACATTCAGTACTTC. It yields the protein CASSFGREGDIQYF.

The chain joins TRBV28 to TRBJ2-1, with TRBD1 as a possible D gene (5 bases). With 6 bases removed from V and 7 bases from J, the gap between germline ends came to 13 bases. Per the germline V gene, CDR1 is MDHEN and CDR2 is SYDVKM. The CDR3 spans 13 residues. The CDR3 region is CASSKGVGNEQFF. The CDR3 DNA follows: TGTGCCAGCAGCAAAGGGGTGGGGAATGAGCAGTTCTTC.

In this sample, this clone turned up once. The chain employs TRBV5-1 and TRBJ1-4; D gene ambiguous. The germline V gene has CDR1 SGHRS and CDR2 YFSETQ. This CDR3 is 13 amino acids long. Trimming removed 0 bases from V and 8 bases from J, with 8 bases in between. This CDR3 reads CASSLVPQEKLFF. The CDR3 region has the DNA TGCGCCAGCAGCTTGGTTCCACAAGAAAAACTGTTTTTT.